The T cell receptor beta chain described here comes from a study of shared T cell receptors in the human thymus. TCRdb's copy holds only in-frame clones and misses some; the assay was immunoSEQ multiplex PCR. Counted here are hundreds of thousands of clones, more than 75% occurring once; the ten biggest clones make up about 0.0094%. This clone was seen a few times. These same data were also listed under a study on human thymus T cells. According to that study: Thymus tissue was removed during corrective cardiac surgery. Across thymic and blood repertoires, the usage of V and J genes appeared to be biased. Related studies found that unrelated individuals share highly overlapping thymic repertoires.

The receptor comes from a boy in the first two years of life with a congenital heart defect. The sequencing sample was made of thymocytes.

DNA of the CDR3: TGTGCCAGCAGTCCGGACAGGGGGGAACAAGAGACCCAGTACTTC. Translation gives CASSPDRGEQETQYF. The gene calls are TRBV6-5 and TRBJ2-5; TRBD1 matches 10 bases. The CDR3 is made up of 15 amino acids. Germline trimming cut 5 bases from V and 2 bases from J; bases unmatched to any gene: 5. Germline-derived CDR1 and CDR2 are MNHEY and SVGAGI.